This TCR beta chain was captured in a study of shared clonotypes between healthy human individuals. From germline, CDR1 is SGHDT and CDR2 YYEEEE. The CDR3 extends over 14 amino acids. V shed 6 bases and J shed 5 bases, with 17 bases lying between them. Negatively enriched CD4+ T cells were divided by CD45RA into naive and memory. Here immunoSEQ multiplex PCR was the method, and the copy in TCRdb shows in-frame clones only, minus some. The sample includes 2 million to 2.5 million clones, 85% to 95% seen only once; the top ten take around 0.35%. The TCR comes from a young man in good health. Some clones in this sample may be carry-over from other donors' samples. The V and J genes are TRBV5-6 and TRBJ1-2, with a weak D call TRBD1 (6 bases). The sequencing input was naive CD4+ T cells from PBMCs. The subset here: CD45RA+ positively selected. The CDR3 DNA sequence: TGTGCCAGCAACCCGAGGGGGGGCGTATATGGCTACACCTTC. It translates to CASNPRGGVYGYTF. The full variable domain, in which reference TRBV5-6 and TRBJ1-2 provide the parts outside the CDR3, is DAGVTQSPTHLIKTRGQQVTLRCSPKSGHDTVSWYQQALGQGPQFIFQYYEEEERQRGNFPDRFSGHQFPNYSSELNVNALLLGDSALYLCASNPRGGVYGYTFGSGTRLTVV.